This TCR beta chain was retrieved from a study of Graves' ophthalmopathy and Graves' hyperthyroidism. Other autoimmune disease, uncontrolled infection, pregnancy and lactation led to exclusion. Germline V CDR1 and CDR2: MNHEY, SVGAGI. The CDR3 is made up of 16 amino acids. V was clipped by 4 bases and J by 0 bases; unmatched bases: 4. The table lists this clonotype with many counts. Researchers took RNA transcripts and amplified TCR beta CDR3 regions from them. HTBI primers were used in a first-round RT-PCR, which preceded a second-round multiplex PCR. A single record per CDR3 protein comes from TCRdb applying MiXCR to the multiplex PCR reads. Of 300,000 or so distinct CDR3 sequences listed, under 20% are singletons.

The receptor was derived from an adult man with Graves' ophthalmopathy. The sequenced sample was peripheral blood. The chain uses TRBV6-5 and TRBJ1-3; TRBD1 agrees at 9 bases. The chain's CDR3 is CASSSRQGGSGNTIYF. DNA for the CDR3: TGTGCCAGCAGTTCCAGACAGGGGGGCTCTGGAAACACCATATATTTT.